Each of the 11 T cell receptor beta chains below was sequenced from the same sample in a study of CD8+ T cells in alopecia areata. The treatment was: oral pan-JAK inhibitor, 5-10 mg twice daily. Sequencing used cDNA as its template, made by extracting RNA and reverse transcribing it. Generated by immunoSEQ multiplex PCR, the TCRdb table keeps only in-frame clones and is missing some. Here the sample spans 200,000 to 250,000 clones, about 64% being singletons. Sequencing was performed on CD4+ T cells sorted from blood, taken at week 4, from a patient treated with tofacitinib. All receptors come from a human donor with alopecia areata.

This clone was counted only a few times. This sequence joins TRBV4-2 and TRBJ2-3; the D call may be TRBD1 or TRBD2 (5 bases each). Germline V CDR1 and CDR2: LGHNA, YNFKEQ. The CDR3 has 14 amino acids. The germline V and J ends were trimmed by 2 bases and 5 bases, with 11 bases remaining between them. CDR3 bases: TGTGCCAGCAGCCAATGGGGGACGATAGATACGCAGTATTTT. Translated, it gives CASSQWGTIDTQYF.

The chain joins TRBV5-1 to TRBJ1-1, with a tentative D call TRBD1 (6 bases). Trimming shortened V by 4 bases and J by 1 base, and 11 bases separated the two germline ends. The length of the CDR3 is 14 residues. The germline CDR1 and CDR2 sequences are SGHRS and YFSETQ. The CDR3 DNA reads TGCGCCAGCAGCCCCTCGGGGGCGAACACTGAAGCTTTCTTT. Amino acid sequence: CASSPSGANTEAFF.

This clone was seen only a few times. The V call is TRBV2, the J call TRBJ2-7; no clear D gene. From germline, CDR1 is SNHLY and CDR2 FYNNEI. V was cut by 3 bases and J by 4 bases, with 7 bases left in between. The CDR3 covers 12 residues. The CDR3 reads CASSDYEYEQYF. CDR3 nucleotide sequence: TGTGCCAGCAGTGACTACGAATACGAGCAGTACTTC.

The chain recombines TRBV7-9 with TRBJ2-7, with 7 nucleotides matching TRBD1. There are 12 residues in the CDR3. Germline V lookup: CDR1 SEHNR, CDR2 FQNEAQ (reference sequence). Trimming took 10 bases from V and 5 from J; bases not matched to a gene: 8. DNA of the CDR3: TGTGCCACACGGGGTACAGGGGACGAGCAGTACTTC. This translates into CATRGTGDEQYF.

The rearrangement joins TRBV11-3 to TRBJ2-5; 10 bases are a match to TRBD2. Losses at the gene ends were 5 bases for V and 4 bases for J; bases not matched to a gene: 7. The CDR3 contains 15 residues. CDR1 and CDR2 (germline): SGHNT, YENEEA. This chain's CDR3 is CASSPRPSGGETQYF. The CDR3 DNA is TGTGCCAGCAGCCCCCGCCCTAGCGGGGGAGAGACCCAGTACTTC.

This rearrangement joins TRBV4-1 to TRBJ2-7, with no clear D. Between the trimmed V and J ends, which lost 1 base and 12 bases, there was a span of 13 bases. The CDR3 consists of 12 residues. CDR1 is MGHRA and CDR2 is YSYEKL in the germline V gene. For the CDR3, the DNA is TGCGCCAGCAGCCAAGGAGTAGGTCTTACGTACTTC. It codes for CASSQGVGLTYF.

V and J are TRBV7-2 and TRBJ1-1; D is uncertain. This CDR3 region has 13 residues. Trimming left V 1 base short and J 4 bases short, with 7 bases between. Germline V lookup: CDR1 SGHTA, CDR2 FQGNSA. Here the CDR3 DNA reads TGTGCCAGCAGCTTAGGAATGGGCACTGAAGCTTTCTTT. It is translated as CASSLGMGTEAFF.

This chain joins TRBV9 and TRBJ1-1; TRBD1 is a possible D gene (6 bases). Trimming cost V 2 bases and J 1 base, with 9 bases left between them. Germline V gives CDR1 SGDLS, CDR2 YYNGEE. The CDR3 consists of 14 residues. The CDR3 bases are TGTGCCAGCAGCGTTAAGGGACAGAACACTGAAGCTTTCTTT. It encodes CASSVKGQNTEAFF.

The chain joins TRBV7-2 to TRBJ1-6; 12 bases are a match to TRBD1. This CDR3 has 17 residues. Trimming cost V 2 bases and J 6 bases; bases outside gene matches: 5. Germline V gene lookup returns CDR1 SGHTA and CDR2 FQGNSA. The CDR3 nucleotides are TGTGCCAGCAGCTTAATGGGACAGGGGGCAAGTAATTCACCCCTCCACTTT. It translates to CASSLMGQGASNSPLHF.

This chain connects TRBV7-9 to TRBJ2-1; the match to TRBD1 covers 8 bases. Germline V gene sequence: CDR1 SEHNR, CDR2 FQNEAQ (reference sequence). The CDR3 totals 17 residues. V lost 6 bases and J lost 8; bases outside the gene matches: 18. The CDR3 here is CASRGVTRQGTGDEQFF. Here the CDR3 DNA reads TGTGCCAGCAGAGGGGTTACTCGGCAGGGGACAGGCGATGAGCAGTTCTTC.

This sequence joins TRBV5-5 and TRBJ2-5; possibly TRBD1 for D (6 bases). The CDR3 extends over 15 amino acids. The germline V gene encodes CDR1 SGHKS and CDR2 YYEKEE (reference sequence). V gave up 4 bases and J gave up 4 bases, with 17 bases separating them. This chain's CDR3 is CASSPLGHQGETQYF. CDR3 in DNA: TGTGCCAGCAGCCCATTGGGACACCAAGGAGAGACCCAGTACTTC.